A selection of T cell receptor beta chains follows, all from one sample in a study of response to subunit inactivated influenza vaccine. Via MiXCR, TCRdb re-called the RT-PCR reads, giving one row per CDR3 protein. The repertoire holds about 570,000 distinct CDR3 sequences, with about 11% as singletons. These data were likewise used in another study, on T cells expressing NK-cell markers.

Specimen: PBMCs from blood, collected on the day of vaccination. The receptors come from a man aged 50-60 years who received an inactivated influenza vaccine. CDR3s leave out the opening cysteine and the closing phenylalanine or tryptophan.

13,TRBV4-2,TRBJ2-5,ASSQVEGRRETQY
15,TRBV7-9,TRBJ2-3,ASSLISGREGADTQY
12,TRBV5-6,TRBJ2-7,ASSPDRTVYEQY
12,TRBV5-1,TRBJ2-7,ASSLDRYPYEQY
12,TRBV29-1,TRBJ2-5,SVVAVREQETQY
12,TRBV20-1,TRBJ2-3,SARREALTDTQY
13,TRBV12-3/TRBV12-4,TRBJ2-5,ASSSAGRTQETQY
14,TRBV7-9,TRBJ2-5,ASRKGGTRTAETQY
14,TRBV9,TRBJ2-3,ASSLNPSGITDTQY
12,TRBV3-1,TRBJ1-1,ASSLPGQGVEAF
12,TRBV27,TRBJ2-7,ASSSYTGTHEQY
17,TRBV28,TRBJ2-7,ASSPFGFLLAEPVHEQY
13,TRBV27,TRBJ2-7,ASSPWTSGSSEQY
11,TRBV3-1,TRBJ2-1,ASSQDGSGEQF
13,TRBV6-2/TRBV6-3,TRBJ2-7,ASSYPKNSDYEQY
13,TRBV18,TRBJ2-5,ASSPLAGDKETQY
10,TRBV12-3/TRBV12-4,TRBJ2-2,ASSLPTGELF
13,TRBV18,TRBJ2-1,ASSPIRVSYNEQF
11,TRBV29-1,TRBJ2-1,SVAGTSGDEQF
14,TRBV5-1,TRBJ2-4,ASSYLMGQAKNIQY
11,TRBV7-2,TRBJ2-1,ASSPMDYNEQF
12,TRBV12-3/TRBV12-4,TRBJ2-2,ANKAGGNTGELF
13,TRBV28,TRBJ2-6,ASTPFGSGANVLT
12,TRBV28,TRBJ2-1,ASSPWRQVNEQF
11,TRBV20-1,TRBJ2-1,SATAPGANEQF
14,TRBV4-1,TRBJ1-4,ASSPLGRQTNEKLF
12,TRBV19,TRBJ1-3,ASSFPGSGNTIY
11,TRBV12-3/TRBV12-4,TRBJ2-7,ASSSRGAREQY
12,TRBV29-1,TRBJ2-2,SVFQGGPTGELF
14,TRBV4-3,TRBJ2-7,ASSQVWGQGPYEQY
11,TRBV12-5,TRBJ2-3,ASGLGPGQGTY
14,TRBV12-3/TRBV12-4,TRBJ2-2,ASRPTSGRATGELF
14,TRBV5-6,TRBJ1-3,ASSRGQSNSGNTIY
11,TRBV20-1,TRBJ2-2,SARNPNTGELF
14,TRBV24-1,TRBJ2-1,ATSDLASVRNNEQF
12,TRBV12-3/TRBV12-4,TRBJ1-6,ASSLGQLYSPLH
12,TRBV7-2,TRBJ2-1,ASSLGLAVDEQF
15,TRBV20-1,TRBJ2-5,SAKGTSEASTQETQY
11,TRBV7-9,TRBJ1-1,ASSLSLTAEAF
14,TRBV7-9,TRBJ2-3,ASSPRRWGRADTQY
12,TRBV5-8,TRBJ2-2,ASSLRQTTGELF
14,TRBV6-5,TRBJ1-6,ASSYGGGAYNSPLH
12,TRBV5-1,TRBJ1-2,ASSLEGGYYGYT
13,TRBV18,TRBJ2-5,ASSIGGHERETQY
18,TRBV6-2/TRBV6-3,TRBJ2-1,ASSYSGTSGGGSSYNEQF
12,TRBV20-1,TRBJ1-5,SAREGGGNQPQH
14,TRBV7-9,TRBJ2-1,ASSIRQDRGHNEQF
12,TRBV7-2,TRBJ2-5,ASSPARVQETQY
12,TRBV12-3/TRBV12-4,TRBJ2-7,ASSSLGIAYEQY
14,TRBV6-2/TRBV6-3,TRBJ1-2,ASSYFSGLQGYGYT
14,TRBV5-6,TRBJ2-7,ASSARSRDRAYEQY
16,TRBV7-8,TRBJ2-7,ASSWGTSGGASSYEQY
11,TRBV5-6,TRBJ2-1,ASIEGARNEQF
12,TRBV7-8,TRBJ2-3,ASSPSPYMDTQY
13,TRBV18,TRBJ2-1,ASSPTSGLYNEQF
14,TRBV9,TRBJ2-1,ASSVASGGPLNEQF
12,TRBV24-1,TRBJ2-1,ATAGQSSYNEQF